These 6 T cell receptor beta chains share one sample of origin, sequenced in a study of T cell responses to AZD1222 COVID-19 vaccine. Libraries were prepared by immunoSEQ multiplex PCR; TCRdb keeps only in-frame clonotypes and omits some of them. The sample records approximately 110,000 clones, around 87% being singletons. The source was peripheral blood, collected on day 0 of AZD1222 vaccination. These TCRs come from an adult in good health.

The V and J genes are TRBV5-1 and TRBJ2-7; TRBD1 matches at 9 bases. Looked up from germline, CDR1 is SGHRS and CDR2 is YFSETQ. J gave up 1 base and V 5 bases, and 4 bases lay outside the gene matches. The CDR3 has 14 amino acids. CDR3: CASSGQGSSYEQYF. CDR3 in DNA: TGCGCCAGCAGTGGACAGGGGAGTTCCTACGAGCAGTACTTC. The complete variable domain, with remaining parts taken from reference TRBV5-1 and TRBJ2-7, reads KAGVTQTPRYLIKTRGQQVTLSCSPISGHRSVSWYQQTPGQGLQFLFEYFSETQRNKGNFPGRFSGRQFSNSRSEMNVSTLELGDSALYLCASSGQGSSYEQYFGPGTRLTVT.

The CDR3 loop reads CASSSAYEQYF. Here the CDR3 DNA reads TGTGCCAGCAGCTCGGCCTACGAGCAGTACTTC. The chain couples TRBV11-2 to TRBJ2-7; no clear D gene. CDR1 is SGHAT, CDR2 FQNNGV, per germline. The CDR3 has 11 amino acids. V was trimmed by 4 bases and J by 2 bases, leaving 3 bases between them.

The chain uses TRBV5-4 and TRBJ2-1; 9 bases are a match to TRBD1. The CDR3 sequence is 18 residues long. The V gene end was trimmed by 4 bases and the J gene end by 1 base; junction bases not matched to a gene: 12. Germline V gives CDR1 SGHNT, CDR2 YYREEE (reference sequence). CDR3: CASSVPGQGLGSYNEQFF. The CDR3 nucleotides read TGTGCCAGCAGCGTCCCGGGACAGGGATTAGGTTCCTACAATGAGCAGTTCTTC.

The table lists this clone with a few counts. The rearrangement uses TRBV5-6 and TRBJ1-1; the D is unclear. Germline V gene sequence: CDR1 SGHDT, CDR2 YYEEEE. There are 14 residues in the CDR3. V was shortened by 4 bases and J by 0 bases, with 10 bases between the two germline ends. CDR3 protein: CASSETTMNTEAFF. CDR3 nucleotides: TGTGCCAGCAGCGAAACAACAATGAACACTGAAGCTTTCTTT.

This rearrangement joins TRBV7-9 to TRBJ1-2, with 12 bases that match TRBD1. This CDR3 comprises 13 residues. The germline gives CDR1 SEHNR, CDR2 FQNEAQ (reference sequence). The J segment lost 8 bases and the V segment lost 6 bases, leaving 4 bases of the junction unmatched. The CDR3 DNA is TGTGCCAGCAGGAGGGGACAGGGGGCGGGCTACACCTTC. Residues: CASRRGQGAGYTF.

The chain joins TRBV5-4 to TRBJ2-7; possible D gene TRBD1, 6 bases. V gave up 3 bases and J gave up 3 bases, with 16 bases separating them. The CDR3 is made up of 15 amino acids. Germline V gives CDR1 SGHNT, CDR2 YYREEE (reference sequence). The CDR3 is CASSSGQGVRYEQYF. CDR3 DNA sequence: TGTGCCAGCAGCTCGGGACAAGGAGTGCGCTACGAGCAGTACTTC.